One and the same sample provided the 19 T cell receptor beta chains below, sequenced in a study of blood T cells in healthy people across ages. With a J-beta primer mix and a sample-barcoded 5' primer, a second PCR ran roughly 6 to 11 cycles. TCRdb processed the 5' RACE reads anew with MiXCR; each CDR3 protein has one entry. Counted here are over a million distinct CDR3 sequences, under 30% occurring once; the ten biggest clones make up around 0.75%. These data were likewise used in another study, on T cells of mothers and their children.

The sample taken for sequencing was blood. These TCRs come from a girl aged 2 to 9 in good health.

This chain connects TRBV18 to TRBJ2-1; D unclear. Germline CDR1 reads KGHSH; CDR2 reads LQKENI. Trimming took 3 bases from V and 9 from J, leaving 9 bases between them. This CDR3 is 12 amino acids long. Here the CDR3 DNA reads TGTGCCAGCTCACCTGACTCCTTTGAGCAGTTCTTC. Its translation is CASSPDSFEQFF.

The sample holds a few counts of this clonotype. The chain employs TRBV28 and TRBJ2-5, with 7 bases matching TRBD1. The CDR3 totals 14 residues. The germline V gene encodes CDR1 MDHEN and CDR2 SYDVKM. The V gene end was trimmed by 10 bases and the J gene end by 7 bases; junction bases not matched to a gene: 15. The CDR3 bases are TGTGCCACCGGGACAGACCGCGAGCCAGGGACCCAGTACTTC. It codes for CATGTDREPGTQYF.

The rearrangement links TRBV9 to TRBJ2-5, with TRBD2 as a possible D gene (6 bases). Trimming took off 4 bases at V and 7 bases at J, with 20 bases between the two ends. Germline CDR1 reads SGDLS; CDR2 reads YYNGEE. This CDR3 is built from 15 residues. Here the CDR3 reads CASSPRDSLFGTQYF. The CDR3 nucleotides read TGTGCCAGCAGCCCCCGGGACTCTCTCTTCGGGACCCAGTACTTC.

This chain uses TRBV12-3 or TRBV12-4 with TRBJ1-4; D uncertain. V lost 1 base and J 4 bases, leaving 7 bases between the germline ends. This CDR3 comprises 14 residues. The CDR3 sequence is CASSLESSNEKLFF. In nucleotides, the CDR3 is TGTGCCAGCAGTTTAGAGTCTAGTAATGAAAAACTGTTTTTT.

The V call is TRBV29-1, the J call TRBJ2-1, with D perhaps TRBD1 (6 bases). The length of the CDR3 is 13 residues. Germline values: CDR1 SQVTM, CDR2 ANQGSEA. The V end lost 2 bases, the J end lost 7 bases, and 12 bases lay between the germline ends. This CDR3 reads CSVESGVLNEQFF. The CDR3 nucleotides are TGCAGCGTTGAATCAGGGGTTTTGAATGAGCAGTTCTTC.

V gene TRBV10-3 combines with J gene TRBJ1-1; D unclear. This CDR3 region has 11 residues. Germline V gene sequence: CDR1 ENHRY, CDR2 SYGVKD. V was cut by 8 bases and J by 6 bases, with 10 bases left in between. CDR3 protein: CAIVEGSEAFF. In nucleotides, the CDR3 is TGTGCCATCGTGGAGGGATCTGAAGCTTTCTTT.

The chain has TRBV20-1 and TRBJ1-1; possibly TRBD1 for D (5 bases). From germline, CDR1 is DFQATT and CDR2 SNEGSKA (reference sequence). This CDR3 comprises 14 residues. The germline V and J ends were trimmed by 1 base and 0 bases, with 9 bases remaining between them. CDR3 region: CSARAGAMNTEAFF. The CDR3 region has the DNA TGCAGTGCTAGAGCCGGGGCAATGAACACTGAAGCTTTCTTT.

This clonotype has a handful of counts. The rearrangement uses TRBV7-6 and TRBJ1-1; perhaps TRBD1 as D (6 bases). Germline loops: CDR1 SGHVS, CDR2 FNYEAQ. This CDR3 is built from 15 residues. The V and J ends lost 2 bases and 3 bases respectively, with 13 bases between them. The CDR3 here is CASSLTQGWDTEAFF. The CDR3 DNA reads as TGTGCCAGCAGCTTAACCCAGGGGTGGGACACTGAAGCTTTCTTT.

Only a few counts were recorded for this clonotype. V gene TRBV7-2 combines with J gene TRBJ2-3; no clear D. The V end was cut by 4 bases, the J end by 0 bases, with 8 bases between. The CDR3 contains 14 residues. Germline V gene lookup returns CDR1 SGHTA and CDR2 FQGNSA. The CDR3 here is CASSYPDSTDTQYF. The CDR3 nucleotides read TGTGCCAGCAGCTACCCGGACAGCACAGATACGCAGTATTTT.

This clonotype was found a few times. V and J are TRBV7-9 and TRBJ2-5; 11 bases map to TRBD1. Per germline, CDR1 SEHNR and CDR2 FQNEAQ (reference sequence). V trimming: 5 bases; J trimming: 2 bases; junction bases outside the gene matches: 7. The CDR3 loop spans 16 amino acids. The CDR3: CASSASRDRGQETQYF. DNA of the CDR3: TGTGCCAGCAGCGCCTCCCGGGACAGGGGGCAAGAGACCCAGTACTTC.

This clonotype was picked up a small number of times. The J gene is TRBJ2-6, the V gene TRBV20-1, with a possible D match to TRBD2 (7 bases). CDR1 is DFQATT and CDR2 is SNEGSKA in the germline V gene (reference sequence). The CDR3 runs to 14 residues. V shed 6 bases and J shed 12 bases, with 21 bases lying between them. CDR3 sequence reads: CSAREGTGSGVLTF. Here the CDR3 DNA reads TGCAGTGCCAGGGAGGGAACAGGGTCTGGCGTCCTGACTTTC.

This clonotype was detected a few times. The J gene is TRBJ2-3, the V gene TRBV29-1; D might be TRBD1 (6 bases). Germline V gene sequence: CDR1 SQVTM, CDR2 ANQGSEA. V lost 1 base and J lost 4, with 18 bases in between. The CDR3 runs 16 residues. CDR3 sequence: CSVEGTADAYSDTQYF. CDR3 nucleotide sequence: TGCAGCGTTGAAGGGACAGCGGACGCCTATTCAGATACGCAGTATTTT.

With respect to this clonotype: This CDR3 is missing its conserved last phenylalanine or tryptophan, likely due to a read error. The chain recombines TRBV5-1 with TRBJ2-3; 8 bases align to TRBD2. Germline assignment: CDR1 SGHRS and CDR2 YFSETQ. This CDR3 region has 15 residues. V lost 0 bases and J lost 6; bases outside the gene matches: 6. This CDR3 is CASSLGLAREDTQYL. The DNA of the CDR3 is TGCGCCAGCAGCTTGGGACTAGCGAGGGAGGATACGCAGTATCTT.

The table lists this clonotype with a few counts. The rearrangement uses TRBV29-1 and TRBJ2-5; 11 bases match TRBD2. Germline CDR1 SQVTM, CDR2 ANQGSEA. The CDR3 consists of 16 residues. With V trimmed by 4 bases and J by 5 bases, 12 bases remained unmatched. In DNA, the CDR3 is TGCAGCGTTGTGGGACTAGCGGTCTCCCGTCCGGAGACCCAGTACTTC. Amino acids: CSVVGLAVSRPETQYF.

J is TRBJ2-5 and V is TRBV27, with D perhaps TRBD2 (6 bases). V was clipped by 3 bases and J by 2 bases, with 13 bases between them. The CDR3 contains 15 residues. Looked up from germline, CDR1 is MNHEY and CDR2 is SMNVEV (reference sequence). The CDR3 DNA is TGTGCCAGCAGTTTTAGCCGGGAGATACAAGAGACCCAGTACTTC. Protein product: CASSFSREIQETQYF.

This clonotype was counted between two and nine times. The genes are TRBV27 and TRBJ2-1; a possible D gene is TRBD2 (6 bases). CDR1 is MNHEY and CDR2 is SMNVEV in the germline V gene (reference sequence). The length of the CDR3 is 12 residues. Trimming pared 7 bases from V and 6 bases from J, leaving 10 bases between. The CDR3 sequence is CASMGLSNEQFF. In nucleotides, the CDR3 is TGTGCCAGCATGGGACTCTCCAATGAGCAGTTCTTC.

V and J are TRBV3-1 and TRBJ2-3; D may be TRBD2 (7 bases). V shed 0 bases and J shed 3 bases, with 13 bases lying between them. This CDR3 is built from 16 residues. Germline lookup yields CDR1 LGHDT and CDR2 YNNKEL (reference sequence). In DNA, the CDR3 is TGTGCCAGCAGCCAAGAGGCGGGGGCTCTGACAGATACGCAGTATTTT. Residues: CASSQEAGALTDTQYF.

This clonotype has ten or more counts. This chain links TRBV4-1 with TRBJ2-7; D not resolved. CDR1 is MGHRA and CDR2 is YSYEKL in the germline V gene. V lost 0 bases, J lost 2 bases, and 11 bases lay in between. The CDR3 runs to 15 residues. For the CDR3, the DNA is TGCGCCAGCAGCCAAGAGTGGTCAGAAACCTACGAGCAGTACTTC. This gives the protein CASSQEWSETYEQYF.

This chain links TRBV20-1 with TRBJ1-1; D unclear. CDR1 and CDR2 from the germline V gene are DFQATT and SNEGSKA (reference sequence). The CDR3 is 14 amino acids. V was pared by 6 bases and J by 0 bases, with 14 bases between. This CDR3 is CSAPAVLLNTEAFF. The CDR3 nucleotides are TGCAGTGCGCCGGCAGTTTTACTGAACACTGAAGCTTTCTTT.